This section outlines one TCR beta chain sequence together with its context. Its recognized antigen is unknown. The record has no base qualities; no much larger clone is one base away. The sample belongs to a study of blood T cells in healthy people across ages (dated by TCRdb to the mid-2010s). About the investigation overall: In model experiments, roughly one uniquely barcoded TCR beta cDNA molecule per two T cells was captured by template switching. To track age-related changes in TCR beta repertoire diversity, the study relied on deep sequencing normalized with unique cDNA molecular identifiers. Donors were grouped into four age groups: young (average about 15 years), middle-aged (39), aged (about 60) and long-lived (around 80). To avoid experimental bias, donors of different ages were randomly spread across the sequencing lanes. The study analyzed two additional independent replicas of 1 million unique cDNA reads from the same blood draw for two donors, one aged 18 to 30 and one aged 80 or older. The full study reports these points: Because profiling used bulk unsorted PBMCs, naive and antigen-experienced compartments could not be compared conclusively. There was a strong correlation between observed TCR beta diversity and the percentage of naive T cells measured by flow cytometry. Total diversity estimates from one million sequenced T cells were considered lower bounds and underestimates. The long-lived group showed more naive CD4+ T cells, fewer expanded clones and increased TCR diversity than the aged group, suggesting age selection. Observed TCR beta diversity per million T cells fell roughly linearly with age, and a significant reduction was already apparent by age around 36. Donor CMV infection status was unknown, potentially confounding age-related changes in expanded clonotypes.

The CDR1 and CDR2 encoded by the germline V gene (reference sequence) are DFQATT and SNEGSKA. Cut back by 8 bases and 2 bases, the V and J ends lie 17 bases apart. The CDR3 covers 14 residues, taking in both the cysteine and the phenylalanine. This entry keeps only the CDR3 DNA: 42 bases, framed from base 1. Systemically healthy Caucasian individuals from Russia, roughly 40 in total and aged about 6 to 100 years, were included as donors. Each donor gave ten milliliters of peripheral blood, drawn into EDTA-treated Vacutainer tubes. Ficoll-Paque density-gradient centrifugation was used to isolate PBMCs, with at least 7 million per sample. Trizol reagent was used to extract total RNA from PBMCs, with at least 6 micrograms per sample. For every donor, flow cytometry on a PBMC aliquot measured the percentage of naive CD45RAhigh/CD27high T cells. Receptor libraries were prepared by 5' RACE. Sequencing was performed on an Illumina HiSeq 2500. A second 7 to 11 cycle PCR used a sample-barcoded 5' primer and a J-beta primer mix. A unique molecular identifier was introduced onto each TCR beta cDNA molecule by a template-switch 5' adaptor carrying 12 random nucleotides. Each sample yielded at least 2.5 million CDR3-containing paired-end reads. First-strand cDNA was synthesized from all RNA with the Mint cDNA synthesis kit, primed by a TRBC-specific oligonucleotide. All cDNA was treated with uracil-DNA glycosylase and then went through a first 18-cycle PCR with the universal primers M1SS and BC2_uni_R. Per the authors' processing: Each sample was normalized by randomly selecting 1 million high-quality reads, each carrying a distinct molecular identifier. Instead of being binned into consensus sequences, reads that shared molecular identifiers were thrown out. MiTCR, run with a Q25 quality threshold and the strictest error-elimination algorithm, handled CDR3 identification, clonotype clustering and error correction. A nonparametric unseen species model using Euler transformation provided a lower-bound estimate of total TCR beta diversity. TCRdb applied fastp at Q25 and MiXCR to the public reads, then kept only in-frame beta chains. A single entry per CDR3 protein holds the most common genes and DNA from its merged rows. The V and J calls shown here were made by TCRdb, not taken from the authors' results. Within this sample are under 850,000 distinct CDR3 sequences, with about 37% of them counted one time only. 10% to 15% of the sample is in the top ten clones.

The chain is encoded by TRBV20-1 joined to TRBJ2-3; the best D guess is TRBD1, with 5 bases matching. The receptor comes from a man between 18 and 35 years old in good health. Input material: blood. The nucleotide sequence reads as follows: TGCAGTATGTTGGAGATAGGGGACACAGATACGCAGTATTTT. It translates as CSMLEIGDTDTQYF.